This TCR beta chain was identified in a study of metastatic and nonmetastatic thyroid tumors. Study background: Malignant and benign thyroid patients had repertoires compared in peripheral blood and tumor or nodule tissue.

In the case of this clone: Antigen unknown. Likely a read error: the CDR3 ends without its conserved phenylalanine or tryptophan.

With MiXCR, TCRdb called clones anew from the PCR reads. The repertoire includes tens of thousands of clones, approximately 12% of them detected once, and about 10% sits in the top ten. All patients were treatment-naive before thyroid surgery. The germline CDR1 and CDR2 sequences are LNHNV and YYDKDF (reference sequence). The CDR3 sequence is 14 residues long. V lost 3 bases, J lost 6 bases, and 6 bases stayed unmatched. Study-level findings and limits: Significantly greater TCR beta diversity was reportedly found in malignant thyroid tumors than in benign nodules (in blood and tumor).

The clonotype was recovered from a female donor with papillary thyroid cancer or a benign thyroid nodule (not recorded which). Some clones in this sample may be carry-over from other donors' samples. This chain joins TRBV15 and TRBJ1-1, with TRBD1 matching over 8 bases. Input material: tumor tissue. The CDR3: CATSSGRGRAEAFL. DNA of the CDR3: TGTGCCACCAGCAGCGGCAGGGGGCGGGCTGAAGCTTTCCTT.